Listed here are 12 T cell receptor beta chains from one sample, sequenced in a study of shared clonotypes between healthy human individuals. The method was immunoSEQ multiplex PCR; TCRdb's version includes in-frame clones alone and lacks a portion of them. This sample has approximately 2,000,000 clones, with around 95% found just once. As defined, naive CD8 cells were CD45RO-negative and positively selected for CCR7, with terminally differentiated effector memory CD45RA+ cells excluded. Input material: naive CD8+ T cells from PBMCs. Receptors were obtained from a man aged 18 to 30 in good health. Some clones in this sample may be carry-over from other donors' samples.

The chain combines TRBV30 with TRBJ2-7; possibly TRBD1 for D (5 bases). This CDR3 is 11 amino acids long. V lost 3 bases and J 3 bases, leaving 6 bases between the germline ends. Germline V gene sequence: CDR1 GTSNPN, CDR2 SVGIG (reference sequence). The CDR3 is CAWRTVYEQYF. The CDR3 nucleotides read TGTGCCTGGAGGACAGTCTACGAGCAGTACTTC. The variable domain in full, with the rest retrieved from reference TRBV30 and TRBJ2-7, is SQTIHQWPATLVQPVGSPLSLECTVEGTSNPNLYWYRQAAGRGLQLLFYSVGIGQISSEVPQNLSASRPQDRQFILSSKKLLLSDSGFYLCAWRTVYEQYFGPGTRLTVT.

In nucleotides, the CDR3 is TGTGCCAGCGGGACGGAGGCTAGAGTAAATCAGCCCCAGCATTTT. Translated: CASGTEARVNQPQHF. V and J are TRBV9 and TRBJ1-5, with D tentatively TRBD1 (5 bases). V was shortened by 7 bases and J by 4 bases, with 18 bases between the two germline ends. This CDR3 is 15 amino acids long. Germline CDR1 SGDLS, CDR2 YYNGEE.

The V and J genes are TRBV29-1 and TRBJ2-1, with D possibly being TRBD2 (6 bases). V lost 5 bases, J lost 6 bases, and 11 bases lay in between. The CDR3 sequence is 12 residues long. In germline, CDR1 is SQVTM, CDR2 ANQGSEA. This CDR3 is CSVRGTPNEQFF. Written as DNA, the CDR3 is TGCAGCGTTCGCGGGACCCCCAATGAGCAGTTCTTC.

The chain combines TRBV9 with TRBJ2-3; D is ambiguous. Trimming took off 4 bases at V and 0 bases at J, with 12 bases between the two ends. This CDR3 has 15 amino acids. The germline gives CDR1 SGDLS, CDR2 YYNGEE. CDR3 nucleotide sequence: TGTGCCAGCAGCCCCCGCCCGTTTAGCACAGATACGCAGTATTTT. Protein product: CASSPRPFSTDTQYF.

V gene TRBV11-1 combines with J gene TRBJ2-7, with 10 nucleotides matching TRBD1. The junction had 4 bases not matched to a gene; V was cut back by 2 bases and J by 6 bases. This CDR3 region has 14 residues. From germline, CDR1 is SGHAT and CDR2 FQDESV (reference sequence). DNA for the CDR3: TGTGCCAGCAGCTTAACGACAGGGGGCTCCGAGCAGTACTTC. Protein product: CASSLTTGGSEQYF.

A note on this clone: The sample contains more than one DNA sequence encoding this CDR3. This chain links TRBV28 with TRBJ2-7; D ambiguous. With 6 bases removed from V and 4 bases from J, the gap between germline ends came to 4 bases. Per the germline V gene, CDR1 is MDHEN and CDR2 is SYDVKM. The CDR3 totals 10 residues. This CDR3 is CASSLYEQYF. Written as DNA, the CDR3 is TGTGCCAGCAGCCTATACGAGCAGTACTTC. Drawing the rest from reference TRBV28 and TRBJ2-7, the complete variable domain is DVKVTQSSRYLVKRTGEKVFLECVQDMDHENMFWYRQDPGLGLRLIYFSYDVKMKEKGDIPEGYSVSREKKERFSLILESASTNQTSMYLCASSLYEQYFGPGTRLTVT.

The J gene is TRBJ2-7, the V gene TRBV10-3; D call uncertain. The V and J ends lost 3 bases and 4 bases respectively, with 10 bases between them. The CDR3 consists of 13 residues. Germline CDR1 and CDR2: ENHRY and SYGVKD. The CDR3 sequence is CAISDKGPYEQYF. The DNA of the CDR3 is TGTGCCATCAGTGATAAAGGGCCTTACGAGCAGTACTTC.

The chain recombines TRBV4-1 with TRBJ2-7; D is possibly TRBD2 (6 bases). V was clipped by 0 bases and J by 5 bases, with 14 bases between them. Per the germline V gene, CDR1 is MGHRA and CDR2 is YSYEKL. The CDR3 is made up of 15 amino acids. Written as DNA, the CDR3 is TGCGCCAGCAGCCAAGATGAATTACGGGGGAACGAGCAGTACTTC. Its translation: CASSQDELRGNEQYF.

As to this clone: In the same sample, other DNA sequences code for this CDR3. This chain links TRBV27 with TRBJ1-1; D perhaps matches TRBD1 (5 bases). The CDR3 contains 15 residues. The V end was cut by 1 base, the J end by 1 base, with 10 bases between. Germline values: CDR1 MNHEY, CDR2 SMNVEV (reference sequence). CDR3: CASSLLGGGNTEAFF. For the CDR3, the DNA is TGTGCCAGCAGTTTATTGGGCGGGGGGAACACTGAAGCTTTCTTT.

This clone was detected only once. CDR3 coding DNA: TGCGCCAGCAGCTTGGTGGCTAGCGGGACCACAGATACGCAGTATTTT. Translating it yields CASSLVASGTTDTQYF. V gene TRBV5-1 combines with J gene TRBJ2-3; 9 bases are a match to TRBD2. This CDR3 has 16 residues. From germline, CDR1 is SGHRS and CDR2 YFSETQ. The ends lost 0 bases at V and 2 bases at J; junction bases unmatched: 4.

The chain carries TRBV14 and TRBJ1-2; D is uncertain. Trimming took 4 bases from V and 6 from J, leaving 12 bases between them. CDR1 is SGHDN, CDR2 FVKESK, per germline. The CDR3 totals 13 residues. This CDR3 reads CASSPGQLNGYTF. DNA for the CDR3: TGTGCCAGCAGCCCTGGGCAGCTCAATGGCTACACCTTC.

The rearrangement uses TRBV7-9 and TRBJ2-1, with a weak D call TRBD2 (6 bases). The germline V gene has CDR1 SEHNR and CDR2 FQNEAQ (reference sequence). This CDR3 is 16 amino acids long. V lost 5 bases to trimming and J lost 2 bases, with 16 bases between them. CDR3 bases: TGTGCCAGCAGCCCCCCCGGGGAGGCCGCCTACAATGAGCAGTTCTTC. Protein: CASSPPGEAAYNEQFF.